Listed here are 20 T cell receptor beta chains from one sample, sequenced in a study of cytomegalovirus exposure and HLA in healthy donors. The PCR employed 60 Vbeta primers together with 13 Jbeta primers. Only in-frame clones appear in the TCRdb table, and some are missing; sequencing was by immunoSEQ multiplex PCR. The sample has about 200,000 clones; around 77% are singletons. Material for sequencing was PBMCs. These receptors originate from a woman aged 25 to 39 in good health and CMV-seronegative.

The rearrangement joins TRBV18 to TRBJ1-6, with no clear D. Germline assignment: CDR1 KGHSH and CDR2 LQKENI. With 0 bases removed from V and 11 bases from J, the gap between germline ends came to 5 bases. This CDR3 is built from 12 residues. The CDR3 sequence: CASSPPRAPLHF. As DNA, the CDR3 is TGTGCCAGCTCACCACCGAGGGCACCCCTCCACTTT.

The gene calls are TRBV7-6 and TRBJ1-1; D call uncertain. V lost 1 base to trimming and J lost 0 bases, with 9 bases between them. Germline V gives CDR1 SGHVS, CDR2 FNYEAQ. The CDR3 is made up of 15 amino acids. DNA of the CDR3: TGTGCCAGCAGCTTAGAACCGGAGATGAACACTGAAGCTTTCTTT. Its protein is CASSLEPEMNTEAFF. Full variable domain (remainder filled in from reference TRBV7-6 and TRBJ1-1): GAGVSQSPRYKVTKRGQDVALRCDPISGHVSLYWYRQALGQGPEFLTYFNYEAQQDKSGLPNDRFSAERPEGSISTLTIQRTEQRDSAMYRCASSLEPEMNTEAFFGQGTRLTVV.

The J gene is TRBJ1-1, the V gene TRBV5-1, with TRBD1 matching 7 bases. The CDR3 length is 14 residues. Germline V CDR1 and CDR2: SGHRS, YFSETQ. Losses at the gene ends were 4 bases for V and 7 bases for J; bases not matched to a gene: 10. CDR3: CASSRGQAGVEAFF. DNA for the CDR3: TGCGCCAGCAGCAGAGGACAGGCGGGCGTTGAAGCTTTCTTT.

This chain connects TRBV10-3 to TRBJ1-2; 12 positions match TRBD1. CDR3 length: 16 amino acids. The V segment lost 2 bases and the J segment 5 bases; nucleotides outside the gene matches: 6. Per the germline V gene, CDR1 is ENHRY and CDR2 is SYGVKD. As DNA, the CDR3 is TGTGCCATCAGTGAGCCGGGACAGGGGGCGCTTTATGGCTACACCTTC. Protein sequence: CAISEPGQGALYGYTF.

Regarding this clone: The junction differs from germline at one of its ends, possibly a read error. Other DNA sequences in the sample encode the same CDR3. The rearrangement uses TRBV5-1 and TRBJ2-7, with TRBD1 identical over 9 bases. The germline gives CDR1 SGHRS, CDR2 YFSETQ. The CDR3 sequence is 15 residues long. The CDR3, as DNA: TGTGCCAGCAGCCTGGGACAGGGAATCTCCTACGAGCAGTACTTC. It encodes CASSLGQGISYEQYF. Full variable domain (remainder filled in from reference TRBV5-1 and TRBJ2-7): KAGVTQTPRYLIKTRGQQVTLSCSPISGHRSVSWYQQTPGQGLQFLFEYFSETQRNKGNFPGRFSGRQFSNSRSEMNVSTLELGDSALYLCASSLGQGISYEQYFGPGTRLTVT.

This chain connects TRBV6-5 to TRBJ2-2; D possibly corresponds to TRBD1 (5 bases). V lost 0 bases, J lost 4 bases, and 9 bases lay in between. The germline CDR1 and CDR2 sequences are MNHEY and SVGAGI. The CDR3 has 15 amino acids. The DNA of the CDR3 is TGTGCCAGCAGTTACTCCCGGACAATCACCGGGGAGCTGTTTTTT. It specifies CASSYSRTITGELFF.

This sequence joins TRBV7-6 and TRBJ2-7; 7 nucleotides line up with TRBD1. The germline V gene has CDR1 SGHVS and CDR2 FNYEAQ. The CDR3 has 15 amino acids. The trim removed 5 bases at V and 5 bases at J, leaving 12 bases unmatched. CDR3 nucleotide sequence: TGTGCCAGCAGCACACTCGGGACAGAGGTGAACGAGCAGTACTTC. Amino acids: CASSTLGTEVNEQYF.

The chain uses TRBV5-6 and TRBJ2-6; D ambiguous. There are 14 residues in the CDR3. Trimming cost V 1 base and J 3 bases, with 5 bases left between them. Germline loops: CDR1 SGHDT, CDR2 YYEEEE. CDR3 sequence (DNA): TGTGCCAGCAGCTTGATATATGGGGCCAACGTCCTGACTTTC. Protein: CASSLIYGANVLTF. Drawing the rest from reference TRBV5-6 and TRBJ2-6, the complete variable domain is DAGVTQSPTHLIKTRGQQVTLRCSPKSGHDTVSWYQQALGQGPQFIFQYYEEEERQRGNFPDRFSGHQFPNYSSELNVNALLLGDSALYLCASSLIYGANVLTFGAGSRLTVL.

V and J are TRBV5-6 and TRBJ2-5; a weak D match, TRBD1 (7 bases). There are 18 residues in the CDR3. With 5 bases removed from V and 2 bases from J, the gap between germline ends came to 25 bases. CDR1 SGHDT and CDR2 YYEEEE come from the germline V gene. CDR3 in DNA: TGTGCCAGCAGATCTACCGTGCGGGGCAGGGGGGAACAAGAGACCCAGTACTTC. Its protein product is CASRSTVRGRGEQETQYF.

The V gene is TRBV19, the J gene TRBJ1-5; 10 positions agree with TRBD1. This CDR3 comprises 16 residues. Germline lookup yields CDR1 LNHDA and CDR2 SQIVND (reference sequence). V was clipped by 4 bases and J by 7 bases; unmatched bases: 10. CDR3 residues: CASSTRPGQGRQPQHF. CDR3 nucleotide sequence: TGTGCCAGTAGTACCCGACCGGGACAGGGGAGGCAGCCCCAGCATTTT.

This clone was seen only once. J is TRBJ2-7 and V is TRBV7-9, with 12 bases that match TRBD2. CDR1 is SEHNR and CDR2 is FQNEAQ in the germline V gene (reference sequence). V was pared by 3 bases and J by 2 bases, with 8 bases of the junction left unmatched. The CDR3 is made up of 17 amino acids. The CDR3 protein is CASSLGLAGYLTYEQYF. The CDR3 bases are TGTGCCAGCAGCTTGGGACTAGCGGGTTACCTGACCTACGAGCAGTACTTC. The whole variable domain, remainder taken from reference TRBV7-9 and TRBJ2-7, is DTGVSQNPRHKITKRGQNVTFRCDPISEHNRLYWYRQTLGQGPEFLTYFQNEAQLEKSRLLSDRFSAERPKGSFSTLEIQRTEQGDSAMYLCASSLGLAGYLTYEQYFGPGTRLTVT.

The V and J genes are TRBV27 and TRBJ2-7; the match to TRBD1 covers 9 bases. The CDR3 is 14 residues long. With V trimmed by 6 bases and J by 1 base, 4 bases remained unmatched. Per the germline V gene, CDR1 is MNHEY and CDR2 is SMNVEV (reference sequence). The CDR3 reads CASRRTGVSYEQYF. As DNA, the CDR3 is TGTGCCAGCAGACGGACAGGGGTTTCCTACGAGCAGTACTTC.

V usage is TRBV11-2 and J usage is TRBJ2-7; TRBD2 agrees at 8 bases. The CDR3 runs to 15 residues. The V segment lost 5 bases and the J segment 0 bases; nucleotides outside the gene matches: 6. CDR1 is SGHAT and CDR2 is FQNNGV in the germline V gene. CDR3 region: CASSTGTRSSYEQYF. In DNA form, the CDR3 reads TGTGCCAGCAGCACCGGGACTAGGAGCTCCTACGAGCAGTACTTC.

The CDR3 here is CATSRDRRRGLADSNQPQHF. DNA of the CDR3: TGTGCCACCAGCAGAGATCGGCGCAGGGGGCTAGCAGATAGCAATCAGCCCCAGCATTTT. The chain uses TRBV15 and TRBJ1-5, with 8 bases aligning to TRBD1. J was trimmed by 0 bases and V by 0 bases; bases with no gene match: 13. Germline V CDR1 and CDR2: LNHNV, YYDKDF (reference sequence). This CDR3 is built from 20 residues.

This clone has a handful of counts. The gene calls are TRBV4-1 and TRBJ2-7, with 7 bases fitting TRBD1. V shed 4 bases and J 7 bases; nucleotides not matched to a gene: 4. Germline CDR1 is MGHRA and CDR2 is YSYEKL. The CDR3 has 12 residues. The CDR3 DNA is TGCGCCAGCAGCCGAACAGGGGAGGAGCAGTACTTC. This translates into CASSRTGEEQYF.

The rearrangement links TRBV29-1 to TRBJ1-1; TRBD1 matches 8 bases. J gave up 6 bases and V 7 bases, and 10 bases lay outside the gene matches. Germline CDR1 is SQVTM and CDR2 is ANQGSEA. This CDR3 is built from 13 residues. The CDR3 nucleotides are TGCAGCGCCCAGGGGGCGCGTGACCCTGAAGCTTTCTTT. Translating it yields CSAQGARDPEAFF.

The chain uses TRBV9 and TRBJ2-2; no clear D gene. The V end lost 4 bases, the J end lost 5 bases, and 12 bases lay between the germline ends. CDR1 is SGDLS and CDR2 is YYNGEE in the germline V gene. The CDR3 has 14 amino acids. CDR3 DNA sequence: TGTGCCAGCAGCCCACGTACATTTACCGGGGAGCTGTTTTTT. Its protein product is CASSPRTFTGELFF.

As to this clone: A read error may produce the germline difference seen at one junction end. This CDR3 reads CASRLGAGAPGANVLTF. CDR3 nucleotides: TGTGCCAGCCGTTTAGGTGCGGGAGCTCCTGGGGCCAACGTCCTGACTTTC. The rearrangement joins TRBV28 to TRBJ2-6, with 7 bases lining up with TRBD2. CDR1 is MDHEN and CDR2 is SYDVKM in the germline V gene. The CDR3 length is 17 residues.

The CDR3: CASSYSVGQLNNEQFF. The CDR3 DNA reads TGTGCCAGCAGTTACTCGGTAGGACAGTTAAATAATGAGCAGTTCTTC. The chain recombines TRBV6-5 with TRBJ2-1; D might be TRBD1 (6 bases). This CDR3 spans 16 amino acids. Trimming pared 0 bases from V and 7 bases from J, leaving 16 bases between. Per germline, CDR1 MNHEY and CDR2 SVGAGI.

The gene calls are TRBV5-6 and TRBJ1-2; maybe TRBD1 (5 bases). This CDR3 is 14 amino acids long. Germline V CDR1 and CDR2: SGHDT, YYEEEE. The V end lost 0 bases, the J end lost 3 bases, and 9 bases lay between the germline ends. In DNA, the CDR3 is TGTGCCAGCAGCTTGGTACAGGCCTACTATGGCTACACCTTC. This sequence encodes CASSLVQAYYGYTF.